This T cell receptor beta chain originates from a study of T cell responses to AZD1222 COVID-19 vaccine. Whole-study findings and limits: Two AZD1222 administrations were followed by greater Spike-specific TCR breadth and depth. The reported proportion of spike-specific TCRs targeting unmutated variant regions was nearly half. None of the repertoires were sampled until the peak T cell response had passed.

Clones were read by immunoSEQ multiplex PCR, and TCRdb kept only the in-frame ones, dropping some. The table shows around 200,000 clones, with around 88% occurring only once. In regard to this clone: Its antigen is currently unknown.

Sequenced here: peripheral blood, sampled on day 0 of AZD1222 vaccination. The receptor's source is an adult in good health.

Here the CDR3 DNA reads TGTGCCAGCAGCTTACGGGCATCAGGGGCTGGAAATTACGAGCAGTACTTC. This translates into CASSLRASGAGNYEQYF. The chain recombines TRBV7-3 with TRBJ2-7; weak D call: TRBD1 (6 bases). The ends were cut back, 2 bases at V and 4 bases at J, with 21 bases in the middle. Germline V lookup: CDR1 SGHTA, CDR2 FQGTGA. The CDR3 contains 17 residues.